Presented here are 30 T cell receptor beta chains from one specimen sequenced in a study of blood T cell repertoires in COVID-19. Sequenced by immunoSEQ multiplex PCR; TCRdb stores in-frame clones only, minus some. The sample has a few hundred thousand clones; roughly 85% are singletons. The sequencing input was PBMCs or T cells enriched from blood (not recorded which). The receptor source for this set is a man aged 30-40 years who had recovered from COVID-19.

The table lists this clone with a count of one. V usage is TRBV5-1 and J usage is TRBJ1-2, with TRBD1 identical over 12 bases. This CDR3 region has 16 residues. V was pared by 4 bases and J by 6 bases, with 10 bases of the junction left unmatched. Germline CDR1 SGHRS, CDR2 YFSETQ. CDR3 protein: CASSQNPGQGADGYTF. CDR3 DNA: TGCGCCAGCAGCCAAAACCCGGGACAGGGGGCTGATGGCTACACCTTC.

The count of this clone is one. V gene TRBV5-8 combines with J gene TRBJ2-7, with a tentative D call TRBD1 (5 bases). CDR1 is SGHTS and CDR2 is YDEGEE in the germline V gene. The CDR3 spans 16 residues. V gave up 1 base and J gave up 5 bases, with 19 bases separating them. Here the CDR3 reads CASSLYLTAWGDEQYF. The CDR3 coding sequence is TGTGCCAGCAGCTTGTATTTGACGGCCTGGGGCGACGAGCAGTACTTC.

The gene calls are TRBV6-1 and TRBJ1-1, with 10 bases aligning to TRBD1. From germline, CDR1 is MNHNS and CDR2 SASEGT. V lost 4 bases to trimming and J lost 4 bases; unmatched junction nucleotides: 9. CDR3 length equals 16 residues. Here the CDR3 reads CASSGRTGGGGTEAFF. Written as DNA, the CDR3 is TGTGCCAGCAGTGGCCGGACAGGGGGAGGTGGCACTGAAGCTTTCTTT.

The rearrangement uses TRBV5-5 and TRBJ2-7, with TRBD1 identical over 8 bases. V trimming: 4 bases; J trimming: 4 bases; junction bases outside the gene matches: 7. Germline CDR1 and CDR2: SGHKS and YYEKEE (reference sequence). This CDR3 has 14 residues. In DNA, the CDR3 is TGTGCCAGCAGCCTCGGGACAGGACGGTACGAGCAGTACTTC. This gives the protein CASSLGTGRYEQYF.

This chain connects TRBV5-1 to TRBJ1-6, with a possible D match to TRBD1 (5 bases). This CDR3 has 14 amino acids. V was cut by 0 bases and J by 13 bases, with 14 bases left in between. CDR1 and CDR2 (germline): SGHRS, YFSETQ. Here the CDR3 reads CASSLDSDSGPLHF. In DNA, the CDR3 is TGCGCCAGCAGCTTGGACTCAGACAGTGGGCCCCTCCACTTT.

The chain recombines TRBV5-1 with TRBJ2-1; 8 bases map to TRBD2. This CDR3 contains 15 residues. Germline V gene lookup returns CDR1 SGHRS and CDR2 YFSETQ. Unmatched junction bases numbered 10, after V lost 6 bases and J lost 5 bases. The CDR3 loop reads CASTSGGLQNNEQFF. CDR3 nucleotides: TGCGCCAGCACCTCGGGGGGGCTCCAAAACAATGAGCAGTTCTTC.

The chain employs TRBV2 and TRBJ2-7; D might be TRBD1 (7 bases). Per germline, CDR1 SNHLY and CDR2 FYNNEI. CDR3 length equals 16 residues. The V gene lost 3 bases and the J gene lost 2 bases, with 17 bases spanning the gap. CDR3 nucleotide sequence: TGTGCCAGCAGTGAGCGGAGGGGGCGATCCGCCTACGAGCAGTACTTC. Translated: CASSERRGRSAYEQYF.

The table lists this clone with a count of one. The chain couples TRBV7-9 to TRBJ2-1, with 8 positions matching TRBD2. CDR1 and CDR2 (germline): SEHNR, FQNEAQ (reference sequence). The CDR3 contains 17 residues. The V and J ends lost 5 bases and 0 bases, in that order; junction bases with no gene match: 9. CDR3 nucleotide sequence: TGTGCCAGCAGCCCATGGGCGGGGGGCCCCTCCTACAATGAGCAGTTCTTC. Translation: CASSPWAGGPSYNEQFF.

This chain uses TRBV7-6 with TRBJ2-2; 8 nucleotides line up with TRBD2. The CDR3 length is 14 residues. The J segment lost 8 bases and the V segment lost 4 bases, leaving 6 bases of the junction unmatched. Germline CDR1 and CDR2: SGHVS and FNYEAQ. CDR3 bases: TGTGCCAGCAGCTCCTTAGCGGGGCCAGGGGAGCTGTTTTTT. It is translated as CASSSLAGPGELFF.

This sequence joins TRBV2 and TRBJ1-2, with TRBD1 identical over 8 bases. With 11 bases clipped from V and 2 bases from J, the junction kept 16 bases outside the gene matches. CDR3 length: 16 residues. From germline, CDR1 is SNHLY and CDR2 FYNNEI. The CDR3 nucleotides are TGTGCCTTCTCTGGGACGAGGCAGGGGGCGAACTATGGCTACACCTTC. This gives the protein CAFSGTRQGANYGYTF.

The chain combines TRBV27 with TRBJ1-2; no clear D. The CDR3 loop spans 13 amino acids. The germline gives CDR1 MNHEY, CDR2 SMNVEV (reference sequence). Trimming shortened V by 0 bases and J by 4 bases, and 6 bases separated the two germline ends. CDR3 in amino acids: CASSLSAGYGYTF. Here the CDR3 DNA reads TGTGCCAGCAGTTTATCTGCAGGCTATGGCTACACCTTC.

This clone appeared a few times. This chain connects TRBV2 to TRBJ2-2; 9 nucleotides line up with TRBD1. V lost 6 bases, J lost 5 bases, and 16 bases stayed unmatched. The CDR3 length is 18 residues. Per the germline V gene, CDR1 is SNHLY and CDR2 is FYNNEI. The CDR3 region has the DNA TGTGCCAGCAGAGAGGCGGAAGGAACAGGGGGCGAAACCGGGGAGCTGTTTTTT. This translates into CASREAEGTGGETGELFF. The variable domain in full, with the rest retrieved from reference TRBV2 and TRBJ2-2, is EPEVTQTPSHQVTQMGQEVILRCVPISNHLYFYWYRQILGQKVEFLVSFYNNEISEKSEIFDDQFSVERPDGSNFTLKIRSTKLEDSAMYFCASREAEGTGGETGELFFGEGSRLTVL.

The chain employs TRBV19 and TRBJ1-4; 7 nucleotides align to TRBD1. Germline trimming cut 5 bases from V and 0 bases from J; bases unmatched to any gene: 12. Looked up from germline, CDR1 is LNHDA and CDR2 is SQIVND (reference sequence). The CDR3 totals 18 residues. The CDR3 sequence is CASSRIRGWKATNEKLFF. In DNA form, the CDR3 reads TGTGCCAGTAGTCGAATCAGGGGGTGGAAGGCAACTAATGAAAAACTGTTTTTT.

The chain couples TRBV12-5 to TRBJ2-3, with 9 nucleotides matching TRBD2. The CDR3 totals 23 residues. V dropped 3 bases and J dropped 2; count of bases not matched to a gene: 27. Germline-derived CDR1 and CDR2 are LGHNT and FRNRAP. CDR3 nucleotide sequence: TGTGCTAGTGGTTTAAGGCCGGGACTAGCAGTGACATCCCGAAGCCTACACACAGATACGCAGTATTTT. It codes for CASGLRPGLAVTSRSLHTDTQYF.

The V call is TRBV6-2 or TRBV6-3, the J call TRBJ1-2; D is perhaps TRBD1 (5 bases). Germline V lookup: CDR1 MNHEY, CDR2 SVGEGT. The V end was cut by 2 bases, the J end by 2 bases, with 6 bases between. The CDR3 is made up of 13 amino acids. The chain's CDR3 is CASSYAGNYGYTF. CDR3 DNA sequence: TGTGCCAGCAGTTACGCAGGGAACTATGGCTACACCTTC.

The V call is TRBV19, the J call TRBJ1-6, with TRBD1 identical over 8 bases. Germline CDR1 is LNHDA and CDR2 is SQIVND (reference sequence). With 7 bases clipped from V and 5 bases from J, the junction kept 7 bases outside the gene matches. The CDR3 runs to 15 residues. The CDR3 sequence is CASTNGQGDNSPLHF. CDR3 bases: TGTGCCAGTACTAATGGACAGGGCGATAATTCACCCCTCCACTTT.

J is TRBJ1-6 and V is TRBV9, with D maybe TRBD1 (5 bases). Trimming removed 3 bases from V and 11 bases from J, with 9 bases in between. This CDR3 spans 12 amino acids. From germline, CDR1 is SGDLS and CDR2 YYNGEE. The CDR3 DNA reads TGTGCCAGCAGCGGTCCAGGGACACCCCTCCACTTT. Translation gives CASSGPGTPLHF.

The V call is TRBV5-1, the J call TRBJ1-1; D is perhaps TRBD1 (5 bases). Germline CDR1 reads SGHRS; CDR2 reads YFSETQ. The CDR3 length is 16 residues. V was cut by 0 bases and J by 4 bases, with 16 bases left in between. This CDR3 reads CASSLAGAGGSTEAFF. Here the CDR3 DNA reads TGCGCCAGCAGCTTGGCCGGGGCAGGAGGGTCCACTGAAGCTTTCTTT.

The CDR3 bases are TGTGCCTGGACCTGGGGGGACCTGCGGGAGACCCAGTACTTC. Translation gives CAWTWGDLRETQYF. The V call is TRBV30, the J call TRBJ2-5; TRBD2 is a possible D gene (6 bases). Trimming stripped 4 bases from V and 5 bases from J, with 17 bases between. The length of the CDR3 is 14 residues. Germline loops: CDR1 GTSNPN, CDR2 SVGIG (reference sequence).

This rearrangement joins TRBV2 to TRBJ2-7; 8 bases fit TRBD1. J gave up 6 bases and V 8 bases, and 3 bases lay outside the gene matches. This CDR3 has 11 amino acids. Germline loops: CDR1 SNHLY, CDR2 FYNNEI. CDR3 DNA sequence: TGTGCCAGCGGGACAGGAGGCGAGCAGTACTTC. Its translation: CASGTGGEQYF.

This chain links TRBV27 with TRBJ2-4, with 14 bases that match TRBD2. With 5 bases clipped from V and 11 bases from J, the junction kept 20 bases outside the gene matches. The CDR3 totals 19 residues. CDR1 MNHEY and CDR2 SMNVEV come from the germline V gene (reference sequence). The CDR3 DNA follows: TGTGCCAGCAGTCCACTAACGACTAGCGGGGGGGTATCGGGTACCCTTCAGTACTTC. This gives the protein CASSPLTTSGGVSGTLQYF.

This CDR3 is CAWSRQGAKTNEKLFF. The CDR3 coding sequence is TGTGCCTGGAGCCGACAGGGGGCAAAGACTAATGAAAAACTGTTTTTT. The rearrangement joins TRBV30 to TRBJ1-4; the match to TRBD1 covers 10 bases. Losses at the gene ends were 3 bases for V and 2 bases for J; bases not matched to a gene: 6. CDR3 length equals 16 residues. CDR1 is GTSNPN and CDR2 is SVGIG in the germline V gene (reference sequence).

The CDR3 sequence: CAWTHRDRDSYNSPLHF. For the CDR3, the DNA is TGTGCCTGGACCCACCGGGACAGGGATTCCTATAATTCACCCCTCCACTTT. The chain has TRBV30 and TRBJ1-6; 9 bases fit TRBD1. This CDR3 contains 17 residues. Germline-derived CDR1 and CDR2 are GTSNPN and SVGIG (reference sequence). Trimming took 4 bases from V and 1 from J; bases not matched to a gene: 8.

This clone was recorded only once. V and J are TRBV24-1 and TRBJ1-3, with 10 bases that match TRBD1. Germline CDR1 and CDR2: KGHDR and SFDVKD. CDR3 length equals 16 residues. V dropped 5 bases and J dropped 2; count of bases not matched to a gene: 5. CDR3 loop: CATSAGTGDAGNTIYF. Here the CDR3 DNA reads TGTGCCACCAGTGCCGGGACAGGGGACGCTGGAAACACCATATATTTT.

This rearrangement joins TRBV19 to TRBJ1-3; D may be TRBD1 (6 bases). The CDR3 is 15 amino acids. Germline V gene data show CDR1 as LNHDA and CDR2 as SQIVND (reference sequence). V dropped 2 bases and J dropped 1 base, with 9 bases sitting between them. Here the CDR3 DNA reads TGTGCCAGTAGTATACAGGGGCAGTCTGGAAACACCATATATTTT. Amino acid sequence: CASSIQGQSGNTIYF.

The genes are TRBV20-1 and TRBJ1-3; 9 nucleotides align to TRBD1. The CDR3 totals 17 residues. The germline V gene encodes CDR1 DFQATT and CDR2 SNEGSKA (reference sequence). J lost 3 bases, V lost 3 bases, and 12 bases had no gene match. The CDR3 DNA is TGCAGTGCTAGTCCCGGGACAGGGCCGGTGGGTGGAAACACCATATATTTT. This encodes CSASPGTGPVGGNTIYF.

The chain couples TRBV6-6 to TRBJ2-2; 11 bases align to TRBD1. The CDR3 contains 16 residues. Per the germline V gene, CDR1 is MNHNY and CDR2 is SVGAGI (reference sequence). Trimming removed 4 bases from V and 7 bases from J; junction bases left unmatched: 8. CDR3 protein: CASSWEGQGAGGELFF. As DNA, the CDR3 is TGTGCCAGCAGTTGGGAAGGACAGGGGGCAGGCGGGGAGCTGTTTTTT.

DNA for the CDR3: TGTGCTAGTGGTTTGGTGCCCAAAAGTGCAGGGACAATCCCCAAAGCTTTCTTT. Its translation: CASGLVPKSAGTIPKAFF. The chain couples TRBV12-5 to TRBJ1-1, with D tentatively TRBD1 (6 bases). Trimming took 0 bases from V and 9 from J, leaving 26 bases between them. CDR1 is LGHNT, CDR2 FRNRAP, per germline. The CDR3 has 18 residues.

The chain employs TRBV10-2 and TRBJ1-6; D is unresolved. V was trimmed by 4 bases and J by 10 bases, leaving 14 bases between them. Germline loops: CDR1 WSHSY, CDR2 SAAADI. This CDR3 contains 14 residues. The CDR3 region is CASSARTRESPLHF. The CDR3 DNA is TGCGCCAGCAGTGCCAGGACGAGGGAATCACCCCTCCACTTT.

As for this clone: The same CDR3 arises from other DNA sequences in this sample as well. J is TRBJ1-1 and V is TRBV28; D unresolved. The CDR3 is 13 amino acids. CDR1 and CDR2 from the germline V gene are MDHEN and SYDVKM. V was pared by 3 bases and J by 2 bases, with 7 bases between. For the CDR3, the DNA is TGTGCCAGCAGTTTGATCCTAAACACTGAAGCTTTCTTT. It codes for CASSLILNTEAFF.